Listed below are T cell receptor beta chains from one sample, sequenced in a study of regulatory T cells in long-lasting Graves disease. TCRdb passed the multiplex PCR reads through MiXCR, listing each CDR3 protein once. This sample has about 620,000 distinct CDR3 sequences, with roughly 15% found just once. The same specimen was also included in a second study, on T cells in Graves' hyperthyroidism and ophthalmopathy.

The sample was peripheral blood mononuclear cells (PBMCs), taken at new diagnosis, from a patient treated with antithyroid drugs. The receptors here all came from a woman in her twenties or thirties with Graves disease. Both conserved end residues are part of each CDR3. The D gene is left open where the match is weak. Not every row has a clone size; where given, it reads once, few, many or a size class.

d_gene	v_gene	j_gene	abundance	CDR3nt	CDR3aa
TRBD1	TRBV2	TRBJ2-3	few	TGTGCCAGCGCAGCTATATTGGGACAGGGGGAGGGCACAGATACGCAGTATTTT	CASAAILGQGEGTDTQYF
NA	TRBV6-5	TRBJ1-1	many	TGTGCCAGCAGTTACCCATTCGAGGGTCTTGAGGACACTGAAGCTTTCTTT	CASSYPFEGLEDTEAFF
TRBD2	TRBV2	TRBJ2-5	many	TGTGCCAGCAATGAGGGGCTAGCGGGAGTGGGGGAGACCCAGTACTTC	CASNEGLAGVGETQYF
NA	TRBV6-1	TRBJ1-1	many	TGTGCCAGCATCGAAAGAGGAGGCGACACTGAAGCTTTCTTT	CASIERGGDTEAFF
TRBD2	TRBV7-9	TRBJ2-7	many	TGTGCCAGCAGCTGGGGACTAGCGGGAGCTAGGTCCTACGAGCAGTACTTC	CASSWGLAGARSYEQYF
NA	TRBV4-1	TRBJ1-5	few	TGCGCCAGCAGCCAATTCGCCACAGGCAATCAGCCCCAGCATTTT	CASSQFATGNQPQHF
NA	TRBV28	TRBJ1-2	many	TGTGCCAGCAGTTCCCCCCTTGAGGGCACCTATGGCTACACCTTC	CASSSPLEGTYGYTF
NA	TRBV28	TRBJ1-1	many	TGTGCCAGCAGTTTATCGACGTTAGCGGGCACTGAAGCTTTCTTT	CASSLSTLAGTEAFF
NA	TRBV20-1	TRBJ2-1	NA	TGCAGTGCTAGTGATAGGGAGAAGTTCAATGAGCAGTTCTTC	CSASDREKFNEQFF
TRBD2	TRBV7-8	TRBJ2-1	many	TGTGCCAGCAGCTTACCGGCGGGAGGGCCAGTCGAGCAGTTCTTC	CASSLPAGGPVEQFF
TRBD1	TRBV6-1	TRBJ1-1	many	TGTGCCAGCAGCCCCCCTGGGACAGTCACTGAAGCTTTCTTT	CASSPPGTVTEAFF
NA	TRBV6-1	TRBJ2-2	many	TGTGCCAGCAGTCCCCGGGTCCTCACCGGGGAGCTGTTTTTT	CASSPRVLTGELFF
TRBD2	TRBV12-3/TRBV12-4	TRBJ2-7	many	TGTGCCAGCAGTTTAAGGGGGTTGACTAGCGGGAGGGGCTCCTACGAGCAGTACTTC	CASSLRGLTSGRGSYEQYF
NA	TRBV11-2	TRBJ2-1	many	TGTGCCAGCCGACCACTTTGGGTGGACTCCTACAATGAGCAGTTCTTC	CASRPLWVDSYNEQFF
NA	TRBV3-1	TRBJ2-5	few	TGTGCCAGCAGCCAAGATAGGCCAGGGGAGACCCAGTACTTC	CASSQDRPGETQYF
NA	TRBV11-2	TRBJ2-7	many	TGTGCCAGCAGTGACGGGAGTCTCTTCGAGCAGTACTTC	CASSDGSLFEQYF